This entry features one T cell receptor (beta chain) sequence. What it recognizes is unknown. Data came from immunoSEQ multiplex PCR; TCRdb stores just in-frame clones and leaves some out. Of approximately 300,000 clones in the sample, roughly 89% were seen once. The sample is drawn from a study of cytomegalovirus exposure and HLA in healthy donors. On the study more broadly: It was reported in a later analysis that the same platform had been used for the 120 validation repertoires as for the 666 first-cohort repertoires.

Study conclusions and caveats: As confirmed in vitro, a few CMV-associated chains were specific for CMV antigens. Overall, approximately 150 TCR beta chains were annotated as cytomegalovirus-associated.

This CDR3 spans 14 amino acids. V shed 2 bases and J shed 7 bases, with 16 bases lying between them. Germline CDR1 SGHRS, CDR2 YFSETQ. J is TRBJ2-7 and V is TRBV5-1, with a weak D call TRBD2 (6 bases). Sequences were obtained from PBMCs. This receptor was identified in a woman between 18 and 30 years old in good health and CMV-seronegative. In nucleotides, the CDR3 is TGCGCCAGCAGCTTACGGGGGAGGCCGGGAGAGCAGTACTTC. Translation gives CASSLRGRPGEQYF.